This T cell receptor (beta chain) comes out of a study of blood T cells in healthy people across ages (dated by TCRdb to the mid-2010s). Looking at the study overall: In model experiments, template switching captured about one uniquely barcoded TCR beta cDNA molecule for every two T cells. Using deep sequencing normalized with unique cDNA molecular identifiers, the study measured how TCR beta repertoire diversity changes with age. The donors were divided into four age groups: young (average around 15 years), middle-aged (approximately 39), aged (around 67) and long-lived (82). Donors of different ages were randomly distributed across sequencing lanes to avoid experimental bias. Using the same blood draw, the study looked at two additional independent replicas of 1 million unique cDNA reads for two donors, one aged 18 to 30 and the other aged 80 or older. The full study reports these points: Estimates of total diversity from one million sequenced T cells were regarded as lower bounds and underestimates. There was a strong correlation between observed TCR beta diversity and the percentage of naive T cells measured by flow cytometry. Observed TCR beta diversity per million T cells fell roughly linearly with age, and a significant reduction was already apparent by age about 43. Conclusive comparison of naive and antigen-experienced compartments was prevented by the profiling of bulk unsorted PBMCs. The CMV infection status of donors was not known, potentially confounding age-related changes in expanded clonotypes. The long-lived group showed more naive CD4+ T cells, fewer expanded clones and increased TCR diversity than the aged group, suggesting age selection.

This clonotype was counted between two and nine times. Its antigen is currently not known. Base qualities are not provided; no much larger clone lies one nucleotide away. The roughly 39 donors, aged roughly 6 to 95 years, were systemically healthy Caucasian individuals from Russia. Ten milliliters of peripheral blood were drawn from each donor into EDTA-treated Vacutainer tubes. Ficoll-Paque density-gradient centrifugation was used to isolate PBMCs, with at least 6.5 million obtained per sample. Trizol reagent was used to extract total RNA from the PBMCs, yielding at least 6 micrograms per sample. Naive CD45RAhigh/CD27high T cell percentages were measured by flow cytometry on a PBMC aliquot from every donor. From cysteine to phenylalanine, the CDR3 is 15 amino acids long. The retained sequence is limited to the CDR3, 45 bases, with the frame set at the first base. CDR1 and CDR2, per the germline V gene, are SGHRS and YFSETQ. Relative to germline, V is 0 bases shorter and J is 0 bases shorter, with 7 bases between their ends.

Library creation used 5' RACE. The sequencing machine was an Illumina HiSeq 2500. A second about 7 to 11 cycle PCR used a sample-barcoded 5' primer and a J-beta primer mix. Each TCR beta cDNA molecule received a unique molecular identifier from a template-switch 5' adaptor carrying 12 random nucleotides. Each sample yielded at least 2.5 million CDR3-containing paired-end reads. First-strand cDNA was synthesized from all RNA with the Mint cDNA synthesis kit, primed by a TRBC-specific oligonucleotide. Following uracil-DNA glycosylase treatment, all cDNA underwent a first 18-cycle PCR with the universal primers M1SS and BC2_uni_R. The published analysis was carried out like this. For normalization, 1 million high-quality reads were randomly selected from each sample, with every read carrying a distinct molecular identifier. Reads with shared molecular identifiers were discarded instead of being binned into consensus sequences. MiTCR, set to a Q25 quality threshold and the strictest error-elimination algorithm, was used for CDR3 identification, clonotype clustering and error correction. A nonparametric unseen species model with Euler transformation was used to estimate a lower bound on total TCR beta diversity. TCRdb trimmed public reads at Q25 via fastp, called clones via MiXCR and kept in-frame beta chains. When rows share a CDR3 protein, they turn into one entry using the most common DNA and genes. The V and J calls, along with clone size, are taken from TCRdb and not from the paper's own processing. This sample comprises 540,000 or so distinct CDR3 sequences, 27% of them detected only once. The ten largest clones capture around a sixth of the sample.

Sequencing input: blood. Recombination connected TRBV5-1 to TRBJ1-5; the D gene lacks a confident call. This receptor was obtained from a woman between 65 and 79 years old in good health. DNA sequence: TGCGCCAGCAGCTTGGGGCGATATAGCAATCAGCCCCAGCATTTT. Its product reads: CASSLGRYSNQPQHF.